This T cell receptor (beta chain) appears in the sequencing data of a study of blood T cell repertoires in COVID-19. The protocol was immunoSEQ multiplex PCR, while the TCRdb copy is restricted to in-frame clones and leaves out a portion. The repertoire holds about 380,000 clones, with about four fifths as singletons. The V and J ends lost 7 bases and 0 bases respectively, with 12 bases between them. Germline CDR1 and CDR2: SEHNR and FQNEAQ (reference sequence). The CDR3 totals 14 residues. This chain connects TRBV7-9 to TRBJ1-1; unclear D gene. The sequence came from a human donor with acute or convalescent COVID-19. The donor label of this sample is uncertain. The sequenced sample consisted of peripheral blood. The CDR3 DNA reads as TGTGCCAGCACCCTAAAGTCTATGAACACTGAAGCTTTCTTT. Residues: CASTLKSMNTEAFF.